This TCR beta chain was identified during a study of OX40 agonist ivuxolimab in advanced cancers. Looking at the study overall: Patients received ivuxolimab, an intravenous treatment, every 2 weeks at 0.01 to 10 mg/kg. Whole-study findings and limits: Partial responders treated at 0.1-3.0 mg/kg exhibited clonal expansion among the lowest measured. Low normalized T-cell clonal expansion was additionally recorded for some nonresponders.

The germline V gene encodes CDR1 SGHRS and CDR2 YFSETQ. The CDR3 sequence is 13 residues long. The V end lost 0 bases, the J end lost 6 bases, and 7 bases lay between the germline ends. Method: immunoSEQ multiplex PCR; TCRdb's copy keeps in-frame clones and lacks some. The sample holds 57,000 or so clones, 85% seen once. Autoimmune disease history or systemic immunosuppression led to patient exclusion. With respect to this clone: As yet, its antigen is unknown.

This clonotype was sampled from an adult with an advanced solid tumor such as melanoma, head and neck, liver or kidney cancer. This chain links TRBV5-1 with TRBJ2-1; perhaps D is TRBD1 or TRBD2 (5 bases each). The starting material was CD4+ or CD8+ T cells sorted from blood, obtained in a trial of the OX40 agonist ivuxolimab. CDR3 sequence reads: CASSLGDVNEQFF. The CDR3 nucleotides are TGCGCCAGCAGCTTGGGGGACGTCAATGAGCAGTTCTTC.